A single sample is the source of the 18 T cell receptor beta chains below, sequenced in a study of CD8+CD57+ T cells in acquired aplastic anemia. Genomic DNA acted as the template from which TCR beta VDJ combination and CDR3 sequence profiling were carried out. TCRdb reprocessed the reads via MiXCR and lists one record per CDR3 protein. The sample includes approximately 200,000 distinct CDR3 sequences, less than 60% of them seen just once. Sequencing involved patients with CD8+CD57+ cell expansion previously shown by flow cytometry. Sequenced material: sorted CD4+, CD8+, or CD8+CD57+ T cells (not recorded which) from PBMCs. These receptor sequences come from a human donor with aplastic anemia.

The rearrangement links TRBV2 to TRBJ2-3; D is perhaps TRBD2 (6 bases). The V end was cut by 6 bases, the J end by 4 bases, with 17 bases between. The V gene's germline CDR1 is SNHLY and CDR2 FYNNEI. The CDR3 loop spans 15 amino acids. The CDR3 sequence: CASRGRTTPADTQYF. The CDR3 coding sequence is TGTGCCAGCAGGGGACGGACTACCCCCGCAGATACGCAGTATTTT.

In this sample, this clonotype turned up a few times. The gene calls are TRBV7-2 and TRBJ2-3; D call uncertain. This CDR3 comprises 12 residues. CDR1 and CDR2 (germline): SGHTA, FQGNSA. V was cut by 2 bases and J by 4 bases, with 4 bases left in between. Written as DNA, the CDR3 is TGTGCCAGCAGCTTATCGGCAGATACGCAGTATTTT. Residues: CASSLSADTQYF.

The V call is TRBV5-1, the J call TRBJ2-7, with D perhaps TRBD1 (6 bases). The V and J ends lost 3 bases and 1 base respectively, with 11 bases between them. Germline V gives CDR1 SGHRS, CDR2 YFSETQ. This CDR3 is built from 14 residues. This CDR3 is CASSYRQASYEQYF. CDR3 in DNA: TGCGCCAGCAGCTACCGACAGGCATCCTACGAGCAGTACTTC.

This chain links TRBV10-2 with TRBJ1-2; 9 bases map to TRBD1. Unmatched junction bases numbered 8, after V lost 4 bases and J lost 8 bases. Germline loops: CDR1 WSHSY, CDR2 SAAADI. CDR3 size: 14 residues. In DNA form, the CDR3 reads TGCGCCAGCAGTGGGGGGACAGGGCTGGAAGGCTACACCTTC. Its protein product is CASSGGTGLEGYTF.

This rearrangement joins TRBV10-3 to TRBJ1-1; no definite D call. Trimming removed 0 bases from V and 0 bases from J, with 5 bases in between. The CDR3 extends over 14 amino acids. CDR1 and CDR2 (germline): ENHRY, SYGVKD. CDR3: CAISESGLNTEAFF. The CDR3 nucleotides are TGTGCCATCAGTGAGTCTGGACTGAACACTGAAGCTTTCTTT.

The table lists this clonotype with many counts. The CDR3 is CASSLDPSGYTF. The CDR3 DNA is TGTGCCAGCAGCTTAGACCCTTCGGGCTACACCTTC. The rearrangement uses TRBV7-2 and TRBJ1-2, with no clear D. Germline CDR1 is SGHTA and CDR2 is FQGNSA. V gave up 1 base and J gave up 8 bases, with 8 bases separating them. The CDR3 consists of 12 residues.

Comment on this clonotype: Since the CDR3 does not end with the conserved phenylalanine or tryptophan, this likely comes from a read error. The chain recombines TRBV30 with TRBJ2-4; tentative D call: TRBD2 (6 bases). Germline CDR1 reads GTSNPN; CDR2 reads SVGIG (reference sequence). There are 14 residues in the CDR3. Trimming removed 0 bases from V and 7 bases from J, with 13 bases in between. The CDR3 spells CAWSVRGDGNIQYI. CDR3 nucleotides: TGTGCCTGGAGTGTACGCGGGGACGGGAACATTCAGTACATC.

This clonotype showed up many times. This rearrangement joins TRBV12-3 or TRBV12-4 to TRBJ1-1; no firm D call. The CDR3 has 16 amino acids. Trimming pared 3 bases from V and 0 bases from J, leaving 14 bases between. CDR3 nucleotides: TGTGCCAGCAGTTTGGTAGGAGGGTATGTGAACACTGAAGCTTTCTTT. The encoded protein is CASSLVGGYVNTEAFF.

To note about this clonotype: A junction end diverges from the germline sequence, so it may reflect a read error. CDR3 in DNA: TGTGTCAGCAGTTTAGGGCAGGCTAATGAAAAACTGTTTTTT. Translating it yields CVSSLGQANEKLFF. The chain joins TRBV12-3 or TRBV12-4 to TRBJ1-4; D unresolved. The length of the CDR3 is 14 residues.

This clonotype was counted ten times or more. The rearrangement joins TRBV7-3 to TRBJ2-2; D is perhaps TRBD2 (5 bases). This CDR3 is 16 amino acids long. The V gene lost 5 bases and the J gene lost 4 bases, with 17 bases spanning the gap. Germline CDR1 reads SGHTA; CDR2 reads FQGTGA. DNA of the CDR3: TGTGCCAGCAGCCCCGCCGGGGTCAGGAGCACCGGGGAGCTGTTTTTT. Protein product: CASSPAGVRSTGELFF.

The chain joins TRBV7-2 to TRBJ2-5; D gene uncertain. The CDR3 length is 15 residues. The V gene lost 1 base and the J gene lost 1 base, with 10 bases spanning the gap. In germline, CDR1 is SGHTA, CDR2 FQGNSA. In nucleotides, the CDR3 is TGTGCCAGCAGCTTAGGAGCCACGATCCAAGAGACCCAGTACTTC. As protein: CASSLGATIQETQYF.

The rearrangement joins TRBV5-4 to TRBJ2-7; possible D gene TRBD1, 6 bases. Germline CDR1 SGHNT, CDR2 YYREEE (reference sequence). Trimming took off 4 bases at V and 2 bases at J, with 13 bases between the two ends. The CDR3 is 14 residues long. DNA for the CDR3: TGTGCCAGCAGCAAGGAGACAGGCACCTACGAGCAGTACTTC. As protein: CASSKETGTYEQYF. Full variable domain (outside the CDR3, taken from reference TRBV5-4 and TRBJ2-7): ETGVTQSPTHLIKTRGQQVTLRCSSQSGHNTVSWYQQALGQGPQFIFQYYREEENGRGNFPPRFSGLQFPNYSSELNVNALELDDSALYLCASSKETGTYEQYFGPGTRLTVT.

Only one count was recorded for this clonotype. The rearrangement joins TRBV7-6 to TRBJ1-2; D is ambiguous. CDR1 and CDR2 (germline): SGHVS, FNYEAQ. The CDR3 contains 18 residues. The ends were cut back, 2 bases at V and 6 bases at J, with 25 bases in the middle. The CDR3 here is CASSLRRGVLQRNNGYTF. In DNA form, the CDR3 reads TGTGCCAGCAGCTTACGGCGGGGTGTCCTCCAACGGAACAATGGCTACACCTTC.

With respect to this clonotype: Since no conserved phenylalanine or tryptophan closes the CDR3, a read error is the likely cause. This rearrangement joins TRBV11-2 to TRBJ2-1, with 9 bases fitting TRBD2. The junction had 6 bases not matched to a gene; V was cut back by 5 bases and J by 7 bases. CDR3 size: 14 residues. Germline CDR1 SGHAT, CDR2 FQNNGV. This chain's CDR3 is CASSQGAGGNEQFL. The CDR3, as DNA: TGTGCCAGCAGCCAAGGGGCGGGGGGGAATGAGCAGTTCCTC.

This chain joins TRBV10-3 and TRBJ2-3, with TRBD2 identical over 11 bases. The CDR3 is 18 residues long. The germline V gene encodes CDR1 ENHRY and CDR2 SYGVKD. The V and J ends lost 6 bases and 3 bases, in that order; junction bases with no gene match: 14. This chain's CDR3 is CAISSRETSGASTDTQYF. The CDR3 nucleotides are TGTGCCATCAGCAGCAGGGAGACTAGCGGGGCGTCTACAGATACGCAGTATTTT.

On this clonotype itself: Being one base from a much bigger clone, this may be a read error. A read error is likely, as this CDR3 ends without the conserved phenylalanine or tryptophan. This chain uses TRBV5-1 with TRBJ2-2; D possibly matches TRBD1 or TRBD2 (5 bases each). Trimming shortened V by 4 bases and J by 7 bases, and 11 bases separated the two germline ends. CDR1 and CDR2 (germline): SGHRS, YFSETQ. The CDR3 totals 13 residues. The CDR3 bases are TGCGCCAGCAGCAGGGACCTGGACGGGGAGCTGTTTTCT. Translation: CASSRDLDGELFS.

This clonotype was seen many times. The chain has TRBV14 and TRBJ2-1; D is perhaps TRBD2 (6 bases). Germline CDR1 SGHDN, CDR2 FVKESK. Trimming cost V 8 bases and J 1 base, with 12 bases left between them. This CDR3 spans 14 amino acids. The CDR3 is CASGGTYSYNEQFF. CDR3 sequence (DNA): TGTGCCAGCGGAGGGACGTATTCCTACAATGAGCAGTTCTTC. The variable domain in full, with the rest retrieved from reference TRBV14 and TRBJ2-1, is EAGVTQFPSHSVIEKGQTVTLRCDPISGHDNLYWYRRVMGKEIKFLLHFVKESKQDESGMPNNRFLAERTGGTYSTLKVQPAELEDSGVYFCASGGTYSYNEQFFGPGTRLTVL.

The table lists this clonotype with many counts. The V call is TRBV6-1, the J call TRBJ1-1; tentatively, D is TRBD1 (5 bases). Germline lookup yields CDR1 MNHNS and CDR2 SASEGT. Between the trimmed V and J ends, which lost 4 bases and 7 bases, there was a span of 13 bases. The CDR3 runs to 13 residues. CDR3 DNA sequence: TGTGCCAGCAGTGGATGGAACAGGTATGAAGCTTTCTTT. This encodes CASSGWNRYEAFF.